Each of the 5 T cell receptor beta chains below was sequenced from the same sample in a study of T cell responses to AZD1222 COVID-19 vaccine. Repertoires were generated with immunoSEQ multiplex PCR, while TCRdb's copy carries only in-frame clones and drops some. Of 100,000 or so clones in the sample, roughly 86% were seen once. Material: peripheral blood, obtained on day 0 of AZD1222 vaccination. These receptors came from an adult in good health.

The sample holds one count of this clone. The chain links TRBV28 to TRBJ1-1; D call uncertain. V shed 1 base and J shed 0 bases, with 12 bases lying between them. The CDR3 runs 16 residues. Looked up from germline, CDR1 is MDHEN and CDR2 is SYDVKM. The CDR3 sequence is CASSLSRDRMNTEAFF. CDR3 bases: TGTGCCAGCAGTTTATCGAGGGATCGTATGAACACTGAAGCTTTCTTT.

The chain is built from TRBV28 and TRBJ1-3; no definite D call. This CDR3 spans 13 amino acids. Germline CDR1 is MDHEN and CDR2 is SYDVKM. The CDR3 DNA reads TGTTCTGCGCTCGACATCTCTGGAAACACCATATATTTT. This gives the protein CSALDISGNTIYF.

This sequence joins TRBV9 and TRBJ2-6; TRBD1 agrees at 7 bases. The CDR3 has 19 amino acids. From germline, CDR1 is SGDLS and CDR2 YYNGEE. J gave up 1 base and V 4 bases, and 14 bases lay outside the gene matches. The CDR3 loop reads CASSLRDRRVTSGANVLTF. In DNA, the CDR3 is TGTGCCAGCAGCCTAAGGGACAGAAGAGTAACTTCTGGGGCCAACGTCCTGACTTTC.

The chain combines TRBV27 with TRBJ1-5, with TRBD1 matching over 7 bases. Germline assignment: CDR1 MNHEY and CDR2 SMNVEV (reference sequence). The CDR3 length is 17 residues. Trimming took 1 base from V and 0 from J; bases not matched to a gene: 6. CDR3 amino acids: CASSLFADRSSNQPQHF. The CDR3 DNA is TGTGCCAGCAGTTTATTCGCGGACAGGTCTAGCAATCAGCCCCAGCATTTT.

V gene TRBV5-6 combines with J gene TRBJ2-5; 9 nucleotides line up with TRBD2. V was clipped by 0 bases and J by 4 bases; unmatched bases: 4. This CDR3 comprises 15 residues. CDR1 and CDR2 (germline): SGHDT, YYEEEE. DNA of the CDR3: TGTGCCAGCAGCTTGGTGGGACTAGCAGGAGAGACCCAGTACTTC. Translated: CASSLVGLAGETQYF.